This TCR beta chain was retrieved from a study of vaccination and CD4 T cells after COVID-19. Oncomine TCR Beta short-read sequencing was applied to DNA from cultured CD4+ T cells. TCRdb passed the PCR reads through MiXCR, listing each CDR3 protein once. The sample lists roughly 3,000 distinct CDR3 sequences, around 35% occurring once. Whole-study findings and limits: Analysis covered relatively few convalescent patients and lacked any early post-infection timepoints.

Treatment here: approximately nine-day PBMC culture with coronavirus spike peptide pools or control peptides (ViraFEST assay). Culture conditions combined more than 1.5 million PBMCs per well with around 9.2 IU/ml IL-2 and roughly 10 ug/ml peptide pools. This clonotype was found a few times. Antigen unknown. The clonotype was recovered from a human donor who had recovered from COVID-19. The material sequenced was CD4+ T cells from blood, cultured in vitro.

The CDR3 is CASSEGRVGIGIGYTF. The CDR3 nucleotides are TGTGCCAGCAGTGAAGGAAGGGTTGGCATTGGTATCGGCTACACCTTC. The chain employs TRBV2 and TRBJ1-2; D is unresolved. Germline V gene data show CDR1 as SNHLY and CDR2 as FYNNEI. Trimming removed 1 base from V and 8 bases from J, with 20 bases in between. CDR3 length: 16 amino acids.